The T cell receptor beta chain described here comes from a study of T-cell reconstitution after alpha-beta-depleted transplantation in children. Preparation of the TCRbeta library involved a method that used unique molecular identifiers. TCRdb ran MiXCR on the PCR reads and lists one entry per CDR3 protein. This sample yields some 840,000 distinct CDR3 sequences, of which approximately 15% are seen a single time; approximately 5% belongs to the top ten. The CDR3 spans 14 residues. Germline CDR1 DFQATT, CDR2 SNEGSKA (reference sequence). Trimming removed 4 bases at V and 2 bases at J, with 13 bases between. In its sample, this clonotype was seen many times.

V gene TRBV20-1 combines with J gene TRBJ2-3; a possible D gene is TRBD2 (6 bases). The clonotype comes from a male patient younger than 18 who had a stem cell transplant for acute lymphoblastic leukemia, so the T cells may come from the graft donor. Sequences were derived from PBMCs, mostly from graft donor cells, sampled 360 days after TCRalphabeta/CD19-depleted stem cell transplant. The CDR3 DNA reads TGCAGTGCTACCCTAGCGCGTTTCACAGATACGCAGTATTTT. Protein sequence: CSATLARFTDTQYF.